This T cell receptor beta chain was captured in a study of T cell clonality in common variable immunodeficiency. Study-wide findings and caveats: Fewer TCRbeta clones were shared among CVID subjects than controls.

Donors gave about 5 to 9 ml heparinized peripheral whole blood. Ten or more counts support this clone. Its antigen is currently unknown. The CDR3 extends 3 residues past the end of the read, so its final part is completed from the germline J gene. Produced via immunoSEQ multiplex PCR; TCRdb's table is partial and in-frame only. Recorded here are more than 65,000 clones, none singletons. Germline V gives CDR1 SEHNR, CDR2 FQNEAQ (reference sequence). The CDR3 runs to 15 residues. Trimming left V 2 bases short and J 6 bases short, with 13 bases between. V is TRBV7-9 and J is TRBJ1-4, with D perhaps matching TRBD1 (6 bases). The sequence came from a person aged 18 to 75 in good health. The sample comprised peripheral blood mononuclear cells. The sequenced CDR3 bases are TGTGCCAGCAGCTTAAGGACAGCCTCGTATGAAAAA. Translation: CASSLRTASYEK. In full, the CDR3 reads CASSLRTASYEKLFF.